This entry lists 21 T cell receptor beta chains sequenced from one sample in a study of blood T cells in healthy people across ages. Alongside a J-beta primer mix, a sample-barcoded 5' primer served in a second PCR lasting about 7 to 11 cycles. TCRdb re-called the 5' RACE reads with MiXCR, one entry per CDR3 protein. The data show about 1.5 million distinct CDR3 sequences, around 40% seen once. Material for sequencing was blood. Receptors originate from a woman aged 18 to 35 in good health.

The chain carries TRBV9 and TRBJ2-7; no definite D call. Germline CDR1 SGDLS, CDR2 YYNGEE. The CDR3 is 14 residues long. Trimming stripped 2 bases from V and 3 bases from J, with 12 bases between. The CDR3 coding sequence is TGTGCCAGCAGCGTTGGGCGGAGCGACTACGAGCAGTACTTC. This translates into CASSVGRSDYEQYF.

V and J are TRBV7-2 and TRBJ2-1; 8 nucleotides line up with TRBD1. This CDR3 is built from 14 residues. V trimming: 4 bases; J trimming: 6 bases; junction bases outside the gene matches: 5. Germline values: CDR1 SGHTA, CDR2 FQGNSA. The CDR3 is CASSSRTGLNEQFF. The CDR3 DNA is TGTGCCAGCAGCTCTCGGACAGGGCTCAATGAGCAGTTCTTC.

The chain combines TRBV4-3 with TRBJ2-4; TRBD2 might be the D (6 bases). The J call could be wrong; TRBJ2-7 is a better fit for the DNA end. Germline CDR1 and CDR2: LGHNA and YSLEER. The CDR3 sequence is 14 residues long. The CDR3 coding sequence is TGCGCCAGCAGCCCATCTCGGCGGGGTTACGAGCAGTACTTC. It is translated as CASSPSRRGYEQYF.

This clonotype was counted a few times. The chain joins TRBV9 to TRBJ2-5, with no clear D. CDR3 length: 12 residues. V dropped 4 bases and J dropped 2 bases, with 6 bases sitting between them. In germline, CDR1 is SGDLS, CDR2 YYNGEE. The CDR3 reads CASSKGQETQYF. The CDR3 DNA follows: TGTGCCAGCAGCAAAGGACAAGAGACCCAGTACTTC.

As regards this clonotype: One end of the junction fails to match germline, which may point to a read error. The chain links TRBV7-2 to TRBJ2-3; D not resolved. Germline V gene sequence: CDR1 SGHTA, CDR2 FQGNSA. The CDR3 loop spans 13 amino acids. CDR3 sequence reads: CASSQNPEDTRYF. The DNA of the CDR3 is TGTGCCAGCAGTCAGAACCCCGAAGATACGCGGTATTTT.

This sequence joins TRBV10-3 and TRBJ2-2, with unresolved D. Germline CDR1 is ENHRY and CDR2 is SYGVKD. Trimming removed 0 bases at V and 8 bases at J, with 16 bases between. The CDR3 runs 16 residues. CDR3 DNA: TGTGCCATCAGTGAGTCGCAGGTCAGAAGGACGGGGGAGCTGTTTTTT. Translating it yields CAISESQVRRTGELFF.

This chain joins TRBV4-1 and TRBJ1-4; D may be TRBD1 (6 bases). The germline CDR1 and CDR2 sequences are MGHRA and YSYEKL. The germline V and J ends were trimmed by 4 bases and 14 bases, with 17 bases remaining between them. CDR3 length: 13 residues. The chain's CDR3 is CASSRDISDRLFF. CDR3 sequence (DNA): TGCGCCAGCAGCCGAGACATTAGCGACAGGCTGTTTTTT.

This chain joins TRBV20-1 and TRBJ2-7, with a possible D match to TRBD2 (5 bases). CDR1 is DFQATT, CDR2 SNEGSKA, per germline (reference sequence). There are 15 residues in the CDR3. Trimming stripped 1 base from V and 4 bases from J, with 17 bases between. The CDR3: CSARGGVGQIYEQYF. In nucleotides, the CDR3 is TGCAGTGCTAGAGGGGGAGTAGGTCAGATTTACGAGCAGTACTTC.

The chain is built from TRBV7-2 and TRBJ2-7, with 8 bases lining up with TRBD2. This CDR3 has 15 amino acids. Germline CDR1 reads SGHTA; CDR2 reads FQGNSA. V trimming: 5 bases; J trimming: 4 bases; junction bases outside the gene matches: 10. This CDR3 is CASSAHGAGAYEQYF. CDR3 sequence (DNA): TGTGCCAGCAGCGCACATGGAGCGGGAGCATACGAGCAGTACTTC.

This clonotype was observed a few times. The chain couples TRBV2 to TRBJ2-7, with TRBD1 as a possible D gene (5 bases). The ends were cut back, 0 bases at V and 4 bases at J, with 7 bases in the middle. The CDR3 has 13 residues. Per the germline V gene, CDR1 is SNHLY and CDR2 is FYNNEI. CDR3 residues: CASSEAQGYEQYF. The CDR3 DNA reads as TGTGCCAGCAGTGAAGCTCAGGGTTACGAGCAGTACTTC.

This clonotype is a singleton in its sample. The chain links TRBV7-9 to TRBJ1-6; weak D call: TRBD1 (5 bases). The CDR3 contains 15 residues. The ends were cut back, 1 base at V and 9 bases at J, with 13 bases in the middle. CDR1 is SEHNR and CDR2 is FQNEAQ in the germline V gene (reference sequence). As DNA, the CDR3 is TGTGCCAGCAGCTTAGTACCAGGGACGTCTTCACCCCTCCACTTT. This encodes CASSLVPGTSSPLHF.

The rearrangement links TRBV29-1 to TRBJ2-1; 7 nucleotides align to TRBD2. CDR1 is SQVTM, CDR2 ANQGSEA, per germline. J gave up 7 bases and V 7 bases, and 7 bases lay outside the gene matches. The CDR3 is 12 amino acids. CDR3 in amino acids: CSAISGLNEQFF. CDR3 DNA sequence: TGCAGCGCAATCTCGGGACTAAATGAGCAGTTCTTC.

This clonotype was counted only a few times. The rearrangement links TRBV12-3 or TRBV12-4 to TRBJ2-1; no firm D call. This CDR3 is 11 amino acids long. V was clipped by 9 bases and J by 5 bases, with 8 bases between them. CDR3 amino acids: CASLINNEQFF. CDR3 bases: TGTGCCAGTTTGATTAACAATGAGCAGTTCTTC.

V usage is TRBV9 and J usage is TRBJ2-5; the D gene is possibly TRBD2 (6 bases). The CDR3 spans 16 residues. Per germline, CDR1 SGDLS and CDR2 YYNGEE. V lost 4 bases and J 11 bases, leaving 27 bases between the germline ends. This CDR3 is CASSMSEAGPWNEQYF. The CDR3, as DNA: TGTGCCAGCAGCATGAGTGAAGCGGGTCCCTGGAATGAGCAGTACTTC.

V is TRBV3-1 and J is TRBJ1-6; D remains ambiguous. This CDR3 contains 15 residues. Trimming left V 4 bases short and J 8 bases short, with 15 bases between. Germline values: CDR1 LGHDT, CDR2 YNNKEL (reference sequence). CDR3 protein: CASSLLGTYDSPLHF. DNA of the CDR3: TGTGCCAGCAGCCTCCTTGGCACCTACGATTCACCCCTCCACTTT.

This rearrangement joins TRBV29-1 to TRBJ1-4, with TRBD1 matching over 11 bases. The V segment lost 6 bases and the J segment 6 bases; nucleotides outside the gene matches: 6. CDR1 is SQVTM, CDR2 ANQGSEA, per germline. The CDR3 totals 14 residues. As DNA, the CDR3 is TGCAGCGTGGGGCGGACAGGGGGCTATGAAAAACTGTTTTTT. Its translation is CSVGRTGGYEKLFF. Complete variable domain (other parts from reference TRBV29-1 and TRBJ1-4): SAVISQKPSRDICQRGTSLTIQCQVDSQVTMMFWYRQQPGQSLTLIATANQGSEATYESGFVIDKFPISRPNLTFSTLTVSNMSPEDSSIYLCSVGRTGGYEKLFFGSGTQLSVL.

This sequence joins TRBV27 and TRBJ2-3; D not resolved. This CDR3 contains 14 residues. V dropped 3 bases and J dropped 0 bases, with 7 bases sitting between them. CDR1 and CDR2 from the germline V gene are MNHEY and SMNVEV (reference sequence). In nucleotides, the CDR3 is TGTGCCAGCAGTTTCTTCTCTAGCACAGATACGCAGTATTTT. Its protein is CASSFFSSTDTQYF.

At least ten counts were recorded for this clonotype. The chain carries TRBV25-1 and TRBJ1-2, with D perhaps TRBD1 (6 bases). V lost 2 bases, J lost 0 bases, and 10 bases lay in between. The CDR3 has 15 residues. CDR1 is MGHDK and CDR2 is SYGVNS in the germline V gene. The DNA of the CDR3 is TGTGCCAGCAGTGAAAGACAGGCCTCTAACTATGGCTACACCTTC. This encodes CASSERQASNYGYTF.

The CDR3 sequence is CAIRVADSSYNEQYF. Written as DNA, the CDR3 is TGTGCCATCCGGGTAGCGGACAGCTCCTACAATGAGCAGTACTTC. The chain has TRBV10-3 and TRBJ2-1; D is possibly TRBD1 or TRBD2 (6 bases each). The J call is in doubt because the DNA end fits TRBJ2-7 better. The CDR3 sequence is 15 residues long. Germline assignment: CDR1 ENHRY and CDR2 SYGVKD.

About this clonotype itself: This sequence may be a read error, since a much larger clone differs from it by one base. The chain recombines TRBV5-1 with TRBJ2-1; 12 bases map to TRBD2. CDR3 size: 16 residues. The V gene's germline CDR1 is SGHRS and CDR2 YFSETQ. The DNA of the CDR3 is TGCACCAGCAGCTCGCTAGCGGGAGGGCTGAACAATGAGCAGTTCTTC. Protein product: CTSSSLAGGLNNEQFF.

This clonotype was observed a few times. The V and J genes are TRBV20-1 and TRBJ2-3; 8 nucleotides line up with TRBD1. CDR3 length: 14 residues. Germline lookup yields CDR1 DFQATT and CDR2 SNEGSKA (reference sequence). V lost 6 bases and J lost 5; bases outside the gene matches: 10. The CDR3 coding sequence is TGCAGTGCCCACTACAGGGGGTTAAGAGATACGCAGTATTTT. Protein: CSAHYRGLRDTQYF.